Below are 24 T cell receptor beta chains sequenced from a single sample in a study of blood T cells in healthy people across ages (dated by TCRdb to about 2015). The library was made by 5' RACE. The sequencing machine was an Illumina HiSeq 2500. A second PCR of about 7 to 12 cycles was performed with a sample-barcoded 5' primer and a J-beta primer mix. The public reads were reanalyzed by TCRdb: fastp trimming at Q25, MiXCR alignment, in-frame beta chains only. All rows with the same CDR3 protein become a single entry with the most common DNA and genes. The sample data list more than 1,000,000 distinct CDR3 sequences, and roughly 24% of these were observed just once. The top ten clones comprise approximately 0.7% of the sample. These data were also reused for a study on T cells of mothers and their children.

Sequencing was carried out using blood. Receptor source: a girl aged 2 to 10 in good health.

The gene calls are TRBV11-3 and TRBJ2-6, with TRBD1 as a possible D gene (6 bases). Germline values: CDR1 SGHNT, CDR2 YENEEA. V was cut by 6 bases and J by 0 bases, with 18 bases left in between. There are 18 residues in the CDR3. The CDR3: CASRQQGSYVSGANVLTF. CDR3 sequence (DNA): TGTGCCAGCAGACAACAGGGATCGTACGTCTCTGGGGCCAACGTCCTGACTTTC.

This clonotype was found a few times. The genes are TRBV11-2 and TRBJ2-1, with D possibly matching TRBD1 (6 bases). The better agreement between TRBJ2-7 and the DNA end casts doubt on the J call. This CDR3 region has 14 residues. In germline, CDR1 is SGHAT, CDR2 FQNNGV. The DNA of the CDR3 is TGTGCCAGCAGCTTAGATTATACAGGGTACGAGCAGTACTTC. It codes for CASSLDYTGYEQYF.

This rearrangement joins TRBV5-5 to TRBJ2-1; TRBD1 or TRBD2 may be the D gene (5 bases each). CDR3 length: 15 amino acids. Germline V gives CDR1 SGHKS, CDR2 YYEKEE (reference sequence). Trimming removed 4 bases from V and 5 bases from J, with 16 bases in between. The CDR3 region is CASSPGTHGNNEQFF. CDR3 in DNA: TGTGCCAGCAGCCCCGGGACCCACGGGAACAATGAGCAGTTCTTC.

This clonotype was counted between two and nine times. This sequence joins TRBV4-2 and TRBJ2-5; D is possibly TRBD1 (5 bases). V dropped 0 bases and J dropped 5 bases, with 13 bases sitting between them. Germline V gene sequence: CDR1 LGHNA, CDR2 YNFKEQ. The CDR3 consists of 15 residues. In nucleotides, the CDR3 is TGTGCCAGCAGCCAAGATGGGCAGGGTGGTGAGACCCAGTACTTC. Translation gives CASSQDGQGGETQYF.

This clonotype appeared many times. CDR3: CASSPGLEGHEQYF. CDR3 nucleotide sequence: TGTGCCAGCAGCCCGGGACTAGAGGGCCACGAGCAGTACTTC. The chain has TRBV6-5 and TRBJ2-5; 8 nucleotides match TRBD2. The end of the DNA is better explained by TRBJ2-7, so the J call may be wrong. CDR3 length: 14 residues. Germline V gene sequence: CDR1 MNHEY, CDR2 SVGAGI.

The sample holds a few counts of this clonotype. J is TRBJ1-1 and V is TRBV29-1; no clear D gene. V lost 7 bases and J 6 bases, leaving 12 bases between the germline ends. Germline CDR1 is SQVTM and CDR2 is ANQGSEA. The length of the CDR3 is 11 residues. Here the CDR3 DNA reads TGCAGCGCCGACCGGGAGGCTGAAGCTTTCTTT. It codes for CSADREAEAFF.

This clonotype was seen more than once but under ten times. The chain employs TRBV28 and TRBJ2-6; either TRBD1 or TRBD2 may fit D (5 bases each). Germline-derived CDR1 and CDR2 are MDHEN and SYDVKM. Trimming removed 1 base from V and 2 bases from J, with 9 bases in between. The length of the CDR3 is 16 residues. The CDR3 DNA is TGTGCCAGCAGTTTATTAAGGGACGCTGGGGCCAACGTCCTGACTTTC. Its protein is CASSLLRDAGANVLTF.

The chain carries TRBV7-2 and TRBJ2-4, with D maybe TRBD2 (5 bases). Trimming removed 3 bases at V and 6 bases at J, with 9 bases between. This CDR3 is 13 amino acids long. In germline, CDR1 is SGHTA, CDR2 FQGNSA. The CDR3, as DNA: TGTGCCAGCAGCTTTCTAGCAGGAAACATTCAGTACTTC. Translated: CASSFLAGNIQYF.

This clonotype was counted only a few times. This CDR3 is missing its conserved last phenylalanine or tryptophan, likely due to a read error. The chain uses TRBV20-1 and TRBJ1-1, with unresolved D. Germline assignment: CDR1 DFQATT and CDR2 SNEGSKA (reference sequence). This CDR3 has 16 residues. Deletions cut 3 bases from V and 1 base from J, with 18 bases between. The CDR3: CSARDYVSPPNTEAFS. The CDR3 nucleotides read TGCAGTGCTAGGGATTACGTCTCCCCACCGAACACTGAAGCTTTCTCT.

The sample holds many counts of this clonotype. The V call is TRBV7-8, the J call TRBJ1-2; D is unresolved. V lost 5 bases, J lost 5 bases, and 15 bases lay in between. This CDR3 is built from 14 residues. CDR1 and CDR2 (germline): SGHVS, FQNEAQ. The CDR3 DNA reads TGTGCCAGCAGCCCAATGGGCACGAGTTATGGCTACACCTTC. Amino acid sequence: CASSPMGTSYGYTF. The full variable domain, its missing parts supplied by reference TRBV7-8 and TRBJ1-2, is GAGVSQSPRYKVAKRGQDVALRCDPISGHVSLFWYQQALGQGPEFLTYFQNEAQLDKSGLPSDRFFAERPEGSVSTLKIQRTQQEDSAVYLCASSPMGTSYGYTFGSGTRLTVV.

This clonotype was found a few times. The rearrangement links TRBV7-6 to TRBJ1-1; tentatively, D is TRBD1 (5 bases). The CDR3 extends over 15 amino acids. V shed 1 base and J shed 0 bases, with 9 bases lying between them. Germline CDR1 and CDR2: SGHVS and FNYEAQ. The CDR3 loop reads CASSLGEGMNTEAFF. The CDR3 DNA follows: TGTGCCAGCAGCTTAGGTGAGGGGATGAACACTGAAGCTTTCTTT.

This clonotype was detected only a few times. The V gene is TRBV10-3, the J gene TRBJ1-3; D is uncertain. The V end was cut by 7 bases, the J end by 7 bases, with 8 bases between. This CDR3 has 11 amino acids. The germline V gene has CDR1 ENHRY and CDR2 SYGVKD. The CDR3 DNA is TGTGCCATCACCACTCGGAACACCATATATTTT. Encoded protein: CAITTRNTIYF.

The chain uses TRBV3-1 and TRBJ1-2; D gene ambiguous. This CDR3 contains 12 residues. The V gene's germline CDR1 is LGHDT and CDR2 YNNKEL (reference sequence). V dropped 2 bases and J dropped 6 bases, with 7 bases sitting between them. The CDR3 DNA follows: TGTGCCAGCAGCCAACCGAGAGATGGCTACACCTTC. Its translation: CASSQPRDGYTF.

This clonotype showed up just a few times. V usage is TRBV29-1 and J usage is TRBJ2-7, with 9 bases lining up with TRBD1. Trimming at V came to 8 bases and at J to 1 base, leaving 12 bases not matched to a gene. This CDR3 contains 15 residues. The germline V gene has CDR1 SQVTM and CDR2 ANQGSEA. The CDR3 bases are TGCAGCTCCCTGCAAGGGACAGGGATGTCCTACGAGCAGTACTTC. It codes for CSSLQGTGMSYEQYF.

The table lists this clonotype with a few counts. The chain is built from TRBV12-3 or TRBV12-4 and TRBJ2-2; D is possibly TRBD1 (6 bases). Trimming left V 4 bases short and J 6 bases short, with 27 bases between. The CDR3 runs 19 residues. CDR3: CASSSILPTGIGDAGELFF. DNA of the CDR3: TGTGCCAGCAGTTCCATACTTCCTACAGGGATAGGGGACGCCGGGGAGCTGTTTTTT.

The table lists this clonotype with a few counts. In nucleotides, the CDR3 is TGTGCCAGCAGCCAAGATGTGACCCAGTACTTC. As protein: CASSQDVTQYF. The chain employs TRBV14 and TRBJ2-5; D gene uncertain. CDR3 length: 11 amino acids. Trimming took 0 bases from V and 7 from J, leaving 3 bases between them. Germline V lookup: CDR1 SGHDN, CDR2 FVKESK.

The chain links TRBV7-3 to TRBJ2-1, with D hard to call. The CDR3 loop spans 15 amino acids. Trimming took 7 bases from V and 0 from J, leaving 13 bases between them. Germline CDR1 SGHTA, CDR2 FQGTGA. CDR3 DNA: TGTGCCAGCACCCTTGGCCCTAGCTCCTACAATGAGCAGTTCTTC. Its translation: CASTLGPSSYNEQFF.

This clonotype has more than one count but fewer than ten. The genes are TRBV28 and TRBJ2-7; D not certain. The V gene lost 2 bases and the J gene lost 0 bases, with 8 bases spanning the gap. From germline, CDR1 is MDHEN and CDR2 SYDVKM. The length of the CDR3 is 14 residues. The CDR3 DNA sequence: TGTGCCAGCAGTTTAGCTCTCTCCTCCTACGAGCAGTACTTC. Translating gives CASSLALSSYEQYF. Complete variable domain (other parts from reference TRBV28 and TRBJ2-7): DVKVTQSSRYLVKRTGEKVFLECVQDMDHENMFWYRQDPGLGLRLIYFSYDVKMKEKGDIPEGYSVSREKKERFSLILESASTNQTSMYLCASSLALSSYEQYFGPGTRLTVT.

This clonotype showed up just a few times. This chain joins TRBV7-2 and TRBJ2-5; TRBD1 matches 8 bases. The last part of the DNA fits TRBJ2-1 better; the J call may be wrong. Germline assignment: CDR1 SGHTA and CDR2 FQGNSA. The CDR3 runs to 17 residues. The CDR3: CASSFPQQGASGNEQFF. The CDR3 region has the DNA TGTGCCAGCAGCTTCCCTCAGCAGGGGGCAAGTGGCAATGAGCAGTTCTTC.

This chain connects TRBV9 to TRBJ2-7; 7 nucleotides match TRBD1. The germline gives CDR1 SGDLS, CDR2 YYNGEE. The trim removed 4 bases at V and 2 bases at J, leaving 9 bases unmatched. The CDR3 sequence is 15 residues long. The CDR3 region is CASSLGTAFAYEQYF. The CDR3 DNA is TGTGCCAGCAGCCTGGGGACAGCCTTTGCCTACGAGCAGTACTTC.

A few counts support this clonotype. This rearrangement joins TRBV28 to TRBJ1-5, with a possible D match to TRBD1 (5 bases). V lost 5 bases and J lost 7, with 12 bases in between. The CDR3 length is 13 residues. Germline CDR1 reads MDHEN; CDR2 reads SYDVKM. The CDR3 protein is CASSERGGQPQHF. In DNA, the CDR3 is TGTGCCAGCAGTGAAAGGGGTGGACAGCCCCAGCATTTT.

This clonotype was detected only a few times. The J gene is TRBJ2-5, the V gene TRBV25-1, with 9 positions matching TRBD1. Germline-derived CDR1 and CDR2 are MGHDK and SYGVNS. The V segment lost 7 bases and the J segment 7 bases; nucleotides outside the gene matches: 10. The CDR3 contains 14 residues. Here the CDR3 reads CASISSGQGGTQYF. The CDR3 DNA follows: TGTGCCAGCATCTCTTCGGGACAGGGAGGGACCCAGTACTTC.

This clonotype came up a few times. The chain uses TRBV7-9 and TRBJ2-5; D is undetermined. The tail of the sequence fits TRBJ2-7 better, so the J call may be wrong. Germline-derived CDR1 and CDR2 are SEHNR and FQNEAQ (reference sequence). The CDR3 consists of 14 residues. The CDR3 spells CASSLDTLTYEQYF. Here the CDR3 DNA reads TGTGCCAGCAGCTTAGATACTCTTACCTACGAGCAGTACTTC.

The rearrangement uses TRBV7-9 and TRBJ2-5, with D uncertain. This CDR3 contains 14 residues. The V end was cut by 6 bases, the J end by 4 bases, with 15 bases between. In germline, CDR1 is SEHNR, CDR2 FQNEAQ (reference sequence). The CDR3 bases are TGTGCCAGCAGATACGGACGGATGGGAGAGACCCAGTACTTC. Amino acids: CASRYGRMGETQYF.